The rows below give T cell receptor beta chains drawn from one sample of a study of shared clonotypes between healthy human individuals. Libraries were prepared by immunoSEQ multiplex PCR; TCRdb keeps only in-frame clonotypes and omits some of them. Here the sample spans around 560,000 clones, 90% to 95% being singletons. Sequencing was performed on naive CD8+ T cells sorted from blood. Receptor source: a woman younger than 45 in good health. Each CDR3 is given with its conserved first and last residue. Fields, in order: J gene, D gene, V gene, clone size, CDR3 DNA, CDR3 protein. The D gene is left open where the match is weak. Not every row has a clone size; where given, it reads once, few, many or a size class.

>TRBJ2-1|-|TRBV19|-
TGTGCCAGTACAGGCCAAGGCTCCTACAATGAGCAGTTCTTC
CASTGQGSYNEQFF
>TRBJ2-3|TRBD2|TRBV7-9|-
TGTGCCAGCAGCTTAGCGGTGGTAGCGGGAACAGATACGCAGTATTTT
CASSLAVVAGTDTQYF
>TRBJ2-1|TRBD2|TRBV29-1|-
TGCAGCGTTGAGACTAGCCCGGGAGTGCAGGAGCAGTTCTTC
CSVETSPGVQEQFF
>TRBJ2-7|TRBD1|TRBV5-5|-
TGTGCCAGCAGCTTGGCAACAGGGGCAACCTACGAGCAGTACTTC
CASSLATGATYEQYF
>TRBJ2-7|TRBD1|TRBV2|-
TGTGCCAACAGGGACAGCTCCTACGAGCAGTACTTC
CANRDSSYEQYF
>TRBJ1-2|-|TRBV6-1|many
TGTGCCAGCAGTGAAACCTTCATGGGGCGGGCCGTCCTTGGTGGCTACACCTTC
CASSETFMGRAVLGGYTF
>TRBJ1-6|TRBD1|TRBV4-2|-
TGTGCCAGCAGCCTGGGACGGACAGGAGAGAATTCACCCCTCCACTTT
CASSLGRTGENSPLHF
>TRBJ2-3|TRBD2|TRBV27|-
TGTGCCAGCAGTTTAGCGGTACTAGCGGGCACAGATACGCAGTATTTT
CASSLAVLAGTDTQYF
>TRBJ2-1|TRBD2|TRBV7-9|-
TGTGCCAGCAGCTCAACCACCGGGACTAGCGGGAGGGCGGGGGAGCAGTTCTTC
CASSSTTGTSGRAGEQFF
>TRBJ1-1|-|TRBV6-5|-
TGTGCCAGCAGTTACTCGACAGTGGAGCGGGGTGGGGCTTTCTTT
CASSYSTVERGGAFF
>TRBJ2-2|TRBD2|TRBV5-4|-
TGTGCCAGCAGCTTGCCCGGGAGGGCCAACACCGGGGAGCTGTTTTTT
CASSLPGRANTGELFF
>TRBJ2-1|TRBD2|TRBV7-6|-
TGTGCCAGCAGCCCCCGGGGTAGCGGGAGAGATAATGAGCAGTTCTTC
CASSPRGSGRDNEQFF
>TRBJ2-7|TRBD1|TRBV5-1|-
TGCGCCAGCAGCTTGGCGATGGGACAGGCCTACGAGCAGTACTTC
CASSLAMGQAYEQYF
>TRBJ2-7|TRBD2|TRBV10-1|-
TGCGCCAGCGGGACTAGCTCCTACGAGCAGTACTTC
CASGTSSYEQYF
>TRBJ2-7|-|TRBV2|-
TGTGCCAGCAGTGACAAACCCTACGAGCAGTACTTC
CASSDKPYEQYF
>TRBJ2-7|TRBD2|TRBV7-9|-
TGTGCCAGCAGCTTATGGTCTGGCGGGAGGGGCCCCTACGAGCAGTACTTC
CASSLWSGGRGPYEQYF
>TRBJ2-1|-|TRBV2|-
TGTGCCAGCACCGCAGGACAGACCTACAATGAGCAGTTCTTC
CASTAGQTYNEQFF
>TRBJ2-5|-|TRBV10-2|-
TGCGCCAGCACCCCGGGTCGATTCGAGACCCAGTACTTC
CASTPGRFETQYF
>TRBJ2-2|-|TRBV19|-
TGTGCCAGTACCCTCATGTCCGGCCCCAACACCGGGGAGCTGTTTTTT
CASTLMSGPNTGELFF
>TRBJ1-1|-|TRBV7-7|-
TGTGCCAGCAGCTTGTGGGTGAACACTGAAGCTTTCTTT
CASSLWVNTEAFF
>TRBJ2-1|-|TRBV9|once
TGTGCCAGCAGCGCGAGCCCGGGACTTCGGAATGAGCAGTTCTTC
CASSASPGLRNEQFF
>TRBJ2-5|-|TRBV28|once
TGTGCCAGCAGTTTACTGGGACAAGAGACCCAGTACTTC
CASSLLGQETQYF
>TRBJ2-1|-|TRBV21-1|-
TGTGCCAGCATCAATCTCTCCGGACCTAGCAAGGCCTACAATGAGCAGTTCTTC
CASINLSGPSKAYNEQFF
>TRBJ1-1|TRBD1|TRBV6-6|-
TGTGCCAGCACCCAGGGGGGGAACACTGAAGCTTTCTTT
CASTQGGNTEAFF
>TRBJ2-7|TRBD2|TRBV28|-
TGTGCCAGCACTAGCGGGAGCTCCTACGAGCAGTACTTC
CASTSGSSYEQYF
>TRBJ2-3|-|TRBV5-6|-
TGTGCCAGCAGCCTAGGTATGGCGCAGTATTTT
CASSLGMAQYF
>TRBJ2-2|TRBD2|TRBV28|-
TGTGCCAGCAGTTTTTCACTAGCGGGATTGAGCGGGGAGCTGTTTTTT
CASSFSLAGLSGELFF
>TRBJ2-7|-|TRBV5-6|-
TGTGCCAGCAGCCTGGGGACTGGGAGCTCCTACGAGCAGTACTTC
CASSLGTGSSYEQYF